This T cell receptor beta chain was found in a study of PD-L1 blockade in urothelial cancer. The CDR3 runs to 11 residues. Trimming took 6 bases from V and 10 from J, leaving 12 bases between them. The germline V gene encodes CDR1 SNHLY and CDR2 FYNNEI. Profiling relied on immunoSEQ multiplex PCR, and the TCRdb table lists in-frame clones only, not all of them. This table has about 70,000 clones, less than 90% appearing once. The chain uses TRBV2 and TRBJ1-2; the D gene is possibly TRBD1 (6 bases). The source is a man between 65 and 85 years old with urothelial cancer. Material: PBMCs, obtained around atezolizumab (anti-PD-L1) treatment. CDR3 protein: CASRGRQAYTF. CDR3 in DNA: TGTGCCAGCAGGGGGCGACAGGCCTACACCTTC.